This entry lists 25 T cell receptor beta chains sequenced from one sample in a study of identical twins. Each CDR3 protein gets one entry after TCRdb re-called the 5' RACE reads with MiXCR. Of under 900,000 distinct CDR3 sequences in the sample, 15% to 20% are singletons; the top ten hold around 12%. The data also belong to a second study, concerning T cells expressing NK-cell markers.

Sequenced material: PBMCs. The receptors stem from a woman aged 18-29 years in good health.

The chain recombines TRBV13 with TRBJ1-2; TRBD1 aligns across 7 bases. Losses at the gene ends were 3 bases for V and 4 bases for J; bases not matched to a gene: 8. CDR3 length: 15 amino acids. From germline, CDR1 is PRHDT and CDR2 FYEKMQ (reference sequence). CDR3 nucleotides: TGTGCCAGCAGCTTGAGGACAGGTGTTACCTATGGCTACACCTTC. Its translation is CASSLRTGVTYGYTF. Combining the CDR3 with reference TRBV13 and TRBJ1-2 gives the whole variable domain AAGVIQSPRHLIKEKRETATLKCYPIPRHDTVYWYQQGPGQDPQFLISFYEKMQSDKGSIPDRFSAQQFSDYHSELNMSSLELGDSALYFCASSLRTGVTYGYTFGSGTRLTVV.

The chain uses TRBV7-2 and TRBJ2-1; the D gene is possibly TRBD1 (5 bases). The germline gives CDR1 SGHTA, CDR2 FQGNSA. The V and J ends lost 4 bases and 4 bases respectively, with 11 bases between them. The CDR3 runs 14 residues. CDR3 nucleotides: TGTGCCAGCAGCTCAATCGACAGATACAATGAGCAGTTCTTC. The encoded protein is CASSSIDRYNEQFF.

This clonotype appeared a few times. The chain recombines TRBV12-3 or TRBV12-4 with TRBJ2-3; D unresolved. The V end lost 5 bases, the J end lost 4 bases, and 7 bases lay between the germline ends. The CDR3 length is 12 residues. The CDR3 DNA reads TGTGCCAGCAGTAACCGGCCAGATACGCAGTATTTT. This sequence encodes CASSNRPDTQYF.

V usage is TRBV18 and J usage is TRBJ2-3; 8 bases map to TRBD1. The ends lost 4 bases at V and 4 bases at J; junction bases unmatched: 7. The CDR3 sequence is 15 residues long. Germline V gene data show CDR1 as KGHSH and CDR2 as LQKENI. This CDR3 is CASSHRGQGADTQYF. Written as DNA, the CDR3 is TGTGCCAGCTCACACAGAGGACAGGGAGCAGATACGCAGTATTTT.

The chain's CDR3 is CASSFPGQGLSETQYF. The DNA of the CDR3 is TGTGCCAGCAGCTTTCCCGGACAGGGGCTATCGGAGACCCAGTACTTC. This chain connects TRBV7-9 to TRBJ2-5; 9 bases fit TRBD1. V was clipped by 3 bases and J by 5 bases; unmatched bases: 10. The CDR3 length is 16 residues. Germline-derived CDR1 and CDR2 are SEHNR and FQNEAQ (reference sequence).

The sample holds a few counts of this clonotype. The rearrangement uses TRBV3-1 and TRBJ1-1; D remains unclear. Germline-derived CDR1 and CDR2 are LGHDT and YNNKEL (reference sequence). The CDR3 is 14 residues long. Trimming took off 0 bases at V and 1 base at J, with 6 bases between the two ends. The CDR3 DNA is TGTGCCAGCAGCCAAGATTCGGGGAACACTGAAGCTTTCTTT. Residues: CASSQDSGNTEAFF.

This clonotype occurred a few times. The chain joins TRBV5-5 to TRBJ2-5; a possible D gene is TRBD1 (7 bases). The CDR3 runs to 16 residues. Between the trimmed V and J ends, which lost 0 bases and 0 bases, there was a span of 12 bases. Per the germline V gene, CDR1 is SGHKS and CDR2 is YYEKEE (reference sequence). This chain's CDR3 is CASSLVQGGNQETQYF. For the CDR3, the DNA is TGTGCCAGCAGCTTGGTCCAGGGGGGCAACCAAGAGACCCAGTACTTC.

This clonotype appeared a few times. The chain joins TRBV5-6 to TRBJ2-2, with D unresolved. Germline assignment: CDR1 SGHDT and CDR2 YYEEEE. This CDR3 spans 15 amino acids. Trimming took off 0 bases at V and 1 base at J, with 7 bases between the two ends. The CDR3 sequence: CASSLGFGNTGELFF. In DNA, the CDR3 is TGTGCCAGCAGCTTGGGATTTGGGAACACCGGGGAGCTGTTTTTT.

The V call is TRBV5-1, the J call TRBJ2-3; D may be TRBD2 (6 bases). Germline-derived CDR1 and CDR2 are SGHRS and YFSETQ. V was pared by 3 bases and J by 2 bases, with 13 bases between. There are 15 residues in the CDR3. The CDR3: CASSSRGGITDTQYF. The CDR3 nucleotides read TGCGCCAGCAGCTCCCGGGGCGGGATCACAGATACGCAGTATTTT. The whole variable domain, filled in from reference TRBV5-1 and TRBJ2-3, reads KAGVTQTPRYLIKTRGQQVTLSCSPISGHRSVSWYQQTPGQGLQFLFEYFSETQRNKGNFPGRFSGRQFSNSRSEMNVSTLELGDSALYLCASSSRGGITDTQYFGPGTRLTVL.

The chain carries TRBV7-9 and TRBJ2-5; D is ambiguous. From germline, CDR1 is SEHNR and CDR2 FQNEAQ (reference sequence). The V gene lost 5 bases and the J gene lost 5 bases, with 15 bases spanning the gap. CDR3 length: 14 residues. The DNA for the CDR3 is TGTGCCAGCAGCCTAAACAGAGGATGGGAGACCCAGTACTTC. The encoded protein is CASSLNRGWETQYF.

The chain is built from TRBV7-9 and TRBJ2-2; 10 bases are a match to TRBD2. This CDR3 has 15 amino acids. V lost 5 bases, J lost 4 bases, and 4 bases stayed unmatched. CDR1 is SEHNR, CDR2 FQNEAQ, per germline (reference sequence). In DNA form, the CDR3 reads TGTGCCAGCAGCCCTAGCGGGGGCCCCACCGGGGAGCTGTTTTTT. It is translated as CASSPSGGPTGELFF.

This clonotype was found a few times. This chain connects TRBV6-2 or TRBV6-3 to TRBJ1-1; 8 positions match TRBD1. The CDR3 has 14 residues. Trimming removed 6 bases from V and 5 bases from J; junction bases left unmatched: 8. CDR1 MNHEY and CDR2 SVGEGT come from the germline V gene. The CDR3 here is CASSEQGVGTEAFF. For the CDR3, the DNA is TGTGCCAGCAGCGAACAGGGGGTCGGAACTGAAGCTTTCTTT.

In DNA, the CDR3 is TGTGCCAGCAGCTTAGCGAAGGGGCGGACTACCTACAATGAGCAGTTCTTC. It encodes CASSLAKGRTTYNEQFF. The chain combines TRBV7-8 with TRBJ2-1, with a tentative D call TRBD2 (6 bases). Trimming left V 0 bases short and J 2 bases short, with 14 bases between. The germline CDR1 and CDR2 sequences are SGHVS and FQNEAQ. The CDR3 covers 17 residues.

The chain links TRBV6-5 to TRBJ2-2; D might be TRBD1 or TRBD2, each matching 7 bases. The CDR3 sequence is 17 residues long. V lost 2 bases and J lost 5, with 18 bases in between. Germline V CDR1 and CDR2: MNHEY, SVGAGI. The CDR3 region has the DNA TGTGCCAGCAGTTACCACCAGGGGGGGGCTCGGACCGGGGAGCTGTTTTTT. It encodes CASSYHQGGARTGELFF.

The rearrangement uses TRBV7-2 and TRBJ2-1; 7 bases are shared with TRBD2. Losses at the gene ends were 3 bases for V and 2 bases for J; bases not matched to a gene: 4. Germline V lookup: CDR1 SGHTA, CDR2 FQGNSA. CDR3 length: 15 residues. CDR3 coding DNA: TGTGCCAGCAGCTTTTCCGGGAGGCCCTACAATGAGCAGTTCTTC. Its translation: CASSFSGRPYNEQFF.

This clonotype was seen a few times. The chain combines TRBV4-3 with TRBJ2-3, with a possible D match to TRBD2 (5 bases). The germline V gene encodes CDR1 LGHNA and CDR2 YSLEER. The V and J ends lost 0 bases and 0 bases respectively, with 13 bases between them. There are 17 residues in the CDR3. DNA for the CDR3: TGCGCCAGCAGCCAAGATCTGAGCGGTTTTAGCACAGATACGCAGTATTTT. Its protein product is CASSQDLSGFSTDTQYF.

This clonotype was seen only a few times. DNA of the CDR3: TGTGCCAGCAGCCCTAAGCGAGTCAGGCAAGAGACCCAGTACTTC. Protein: CASSPKRVRQETQYF. The rearrangement joins TRBV11-2 to TRBJ2-5; no clear D. Trimming stripped 5 bases from V and 2 bases from J, with 15 bases between. The CDR3 length is 15 residues. Germline-derived CDR1 and CDR2 are SGHAT and FQNNGV. The complete variable domain, with remaining parts taken from reference TRBV11-2 and TRBJ2-5, reads EAGVAQSPRYKIIEKRQSVAFWCNPISGHATLYWYQQILGQGPKLLIQFQNNGVVDDSQLPKDRFSAERLKGVDSTLKIQPAKLEDSAVYLCASSPKRVRQETQYFGPGTRLLVL.

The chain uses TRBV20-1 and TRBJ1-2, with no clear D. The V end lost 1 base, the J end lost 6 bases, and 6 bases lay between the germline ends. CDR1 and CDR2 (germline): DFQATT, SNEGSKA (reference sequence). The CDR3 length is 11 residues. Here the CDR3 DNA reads TGCAGTGCTAGAGTAGTCGATGGCTACACCTTC. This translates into CSARVVDGYTF.

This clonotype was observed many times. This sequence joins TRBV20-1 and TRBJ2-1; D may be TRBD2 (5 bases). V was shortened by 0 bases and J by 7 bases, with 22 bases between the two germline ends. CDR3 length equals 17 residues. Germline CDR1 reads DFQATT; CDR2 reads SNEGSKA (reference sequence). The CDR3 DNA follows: TGCAGTGCTAGAGATCTCTTCAGTAGGCGGGCGGCAAATGAGCAGTTCTTC. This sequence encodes CSARDLFSRRAANEQFF.

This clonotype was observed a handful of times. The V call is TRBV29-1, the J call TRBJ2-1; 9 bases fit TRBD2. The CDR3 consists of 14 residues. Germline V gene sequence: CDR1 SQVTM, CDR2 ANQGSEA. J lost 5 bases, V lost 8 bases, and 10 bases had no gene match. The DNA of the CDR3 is TGCAGCCCCCTGGTTAGCGGGGGAAACAATGAGCAGTTCTTC. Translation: CSPLVSGGNNEQFF.

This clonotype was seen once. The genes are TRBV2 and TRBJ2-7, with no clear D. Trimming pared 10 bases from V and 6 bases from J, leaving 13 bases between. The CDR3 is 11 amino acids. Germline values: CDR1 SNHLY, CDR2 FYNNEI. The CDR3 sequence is CATQRRGEQYF. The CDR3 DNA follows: TGTGCCACCCAGAGGCGCGGCGAGCAGTACTTC.

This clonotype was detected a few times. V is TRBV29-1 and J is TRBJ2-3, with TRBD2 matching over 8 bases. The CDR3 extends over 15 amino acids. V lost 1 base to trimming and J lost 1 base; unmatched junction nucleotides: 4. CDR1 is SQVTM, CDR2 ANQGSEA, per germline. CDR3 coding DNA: TGCAGCGTTGAAGGGCGGGAGGACGGCACAGATACGCAGTATTTT. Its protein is CSVEGREDGTDTQYF.

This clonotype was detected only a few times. In DNA form, the CDR3 reads TGCGCCAGCAGCTTGCTAGGGTGGAGTAACACTGAAGCTTTCTTT. It codes for CASSLLGWSNTEAFF. The chain links TRBV5-1 to TRBJ1-1; D call uncertain. From germline, CDR1 is SGHRS and CDR2 YFSETQ. The CDR3 totals 15 residues. The V end lost 1 base, the J end lost 2 bases, and 12 bases lay between the germline ends.

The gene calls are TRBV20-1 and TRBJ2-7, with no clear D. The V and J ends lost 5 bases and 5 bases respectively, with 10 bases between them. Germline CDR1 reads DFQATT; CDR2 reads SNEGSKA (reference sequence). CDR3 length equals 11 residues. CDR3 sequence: CSAQYTNEQYF. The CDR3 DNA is TGCAGTGCTCAGTACACGAACGAGCAGTACTTC.

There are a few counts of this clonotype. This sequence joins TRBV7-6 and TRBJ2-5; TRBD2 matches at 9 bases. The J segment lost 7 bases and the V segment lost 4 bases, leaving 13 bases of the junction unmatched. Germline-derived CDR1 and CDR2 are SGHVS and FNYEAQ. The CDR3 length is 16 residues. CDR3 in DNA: TGTGCCAGCAGCTCCTCTGCGGGAGGGGGAATGGGGACCCAGTACTTC. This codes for CASSSSAGGGMGTQYF. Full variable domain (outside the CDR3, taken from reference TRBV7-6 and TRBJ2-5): GAGVSQSPRYKVTKRGQDVALRCDPISGHVSLYWYRQALGQGPEFLTYFNYEAQQDKSGLPNDRFSAERPEGSISTLTIQRTEQRDSAMYRCASSSSAGGGMGTQYFGPGTRLLVL.